The present entry profiles one T cell receptor (beta chain) with its context. The antigen remains undetermined. The sample belongs to a study of STAT5B mutations in CD4+ large granular lymphocyte leukemia. Study outcomes and limitations: Top patient clones used TRBV06 genes more often: 8/27 versus 2/35 in controls. Higher CD4+ than CD8+ T-LGLL clonality might reflect small sample size.

Data came from immunoSEQ multiplex PCR; TCRdb stores just in-frame clones and leaves some out. The sample records 45,000 to 50,000 clones, 80% to 85% being singletons. Controls came from buffy coats of healthy blood donors. V dropped 5 bases and J dropped 4; count of bases not matched to a gene: 12. The CDR3 length is 17 residues. Germline CDR1 SGHTA, CDR2 FQGTGA. The sample taken for sequencing was CD4+ T cells from blood buffy coats. The TCR sequence derives from a human donor in good health. This rearrangement joins TRBV7-3 to TRBJ2-1; 9 nucleotides line up with TRBD1. CDR3 DNA sequence: TGTGCCAGCAGCCCCAGGTCCAGGGGACAGGGTTACAATGAGCAGTTCTTC. Its protein is CASSPRSRGQGYNEQFF.